This T cell receptor (beta chain) is drawn from a study of shared clonotypes between healthy human individuals. The CDR3 has 14 amino acids. V lost 5 bases to trimming and J lost 4 bases, with 12 bases between them. Germline loops: CDR1 MNHNY, CDR2 SVGAGI (reference sequence). Clones were sequenced by immunoSEQ multiplex PCR, and TCRdb holds only the in-frame ones, with some missing. The table has roughly 1,000,000 clones, around 82% seen once; the top ten hold 0.61%. Sequencing was done on a sample of memory CD4+ T cells from PBMCs. Subset meaning: CD45RA-negative fraction. The rearrangement joins TRBV6-6 to TRBJ1-5; no reliable D call. The TCR comes from a young man in good health. Some clones in this sample may be carry-over from other donors' samples. DNA for the CDR3: TGTGCCAGCAGTACCGGGAGCACGAATCAGCCCCAGCATTTT. It codes for CASSTGSTNQPQHF.